A selection of T cell receptor beta chains follows, all from one sample in a study of cytotoxic CD8 clonotypes in ibrutinib-treated CLL. Produced via immunoSEQ multiplex PCR; TCRdb's table is partial and in-frame only. The sample has some 150,000 clones, about 72% seen once. The input for sequencing was PBMCs, taken after 12 months of ibrutinib treatment. These TCRs come from a human donor with chronic lymphocytic leukemia. CDR3s include the opening cysteine and the closing phenylalanine or tryptophan. A D gene is named only where the DNA matches it firmly. A clone size is listed for some rows: how often the clone was seen (once, few, many), or a class if it is expanded.

TRBJ2-3	TRBV10-3	12	NA	NA	CATNQGGDTQYF	TGTGCCACGAACCAGGGAGGAGATACGCAGTATTTT
TRBJ1-5	TRBV9	15	NA	TRBD1	CASSAGGQGNQPQHF	TGTGCCAGCAGCGCAGGGGGGCAAGGCAATCAGCCCCAGCATTTT
TRBJ1-1	TRBV6-5	13	few	TRBD1	CASSSGTVTEAFF	TGTGCCAGCAGCTCCGGGACAGTCACTGAAGCTTTCTTT
TRBJ2-3	TRBV7-3	18	NA	TRBD2	CASSLSLSSGSWTDTQYF	TGTGCCAGCAGCTTAAGCCTATCTAGCGGGAGCTGGACAGATACGCAGTATTTT
TRBJ2-1	TRBV29-1	14	NA	NA	CSVDLSSAYNEQFF	TGCAGCGTTGACCTTAGTAGCGCCTACAATGAGCAGTTCTTC
TRBJ2-3	TRBV30	14	NA	TRBD2	CALASGSRADTQYF	TGTGCGCTGGCTAGCGGGAGCAGGGCAGATACGCAGTATTTT
TRBJ2-7	TRBV2	13	NA	TRBD1	CASSAPGGYEQYF	TGTGCCAGCAGTGCTCCAGGGGGCTACGAGCAGTACTTC
TRBJ2-2	TRBV11-2	14	NA	NA	CASEKTSFPGELFF	TGTGCCAGCGAGAAGACTAGTTTTCCCGGGGAGCTGTTTTTT
TRBJ2-7	TRBV7-9	15	NA	NA	CASSLLGQPSYEQYF	TGTGCCAGCAGCCTCCTAGGACAGCCCTCCTACGAGCAGTACTTC
TRBJ1-4	TRBV18	14	NA	NA	CASNHHQVWEKLFF	TGTGCCAGCAATCACCACCAGGTTTGGGAAAAACTGTTTTTT
TRBJ1-4	TRBV30	14	NA	TRBD1	CAWKYSTGAGKLFF	TGTGCCTGGAAATATTCGACAGGGGCAGGAAAACTGTTTTTT
TRBJ1-4	TRBV28	14	NA	NA	CASSLSGAGEKLFF	TGTGCCAGCAGTTTATCAGGGGCGGGTGAAAAACTGTTTTTT
TRBJ1-1	TRBV18	14	NA	NA	CASSPPIENTEAFF	TGTGCCAGCTCACCACCGATAGAGAACACTGAAGCTTTCTTT
TRBJ2-1	TRBV9	16	NA	TRBD2	CASSVASGASGRKQFF	TGTGCCAGCAGCGTAGCTAGTGGGGCTAGCGGGAGGAAGCAGTTCTTC
TRBJ2-1	TRBV7-2	15	many	NA	CASSLAGGKRYEQFF	TGTGCCAGCAGCTTAGCAGGGGGGAAAAGGTATGAGCAGTTCTTC
TRBJ1-1	TRBV19	13	NA	NA	CASILGGNTEAFF	TGTGCCAGTATTCTGGGGGGGAACACTGAAGCTTTCTTT
TRBJ2-6	TRBV27	15	NA	TRBD1	CASSLTGVGANVLTF	TGTGCCAGCAGCCTGACAGGGGTTGGGGCCAACGTCCTGACTTTC
TRBJ2-1	TRBV7-6	16	NA	TRBD1	CASRPLDRGLYHEQFF	TGTGCCAGCCGTCCTCTAGACAGGGGGCTGTACCATGAGCAGTTCTTC
TRBJ1-2	TRBV4-3	19	NA	NA	CASSLLSDIGSLSNYGYTF	TGCGCCAGCAGCCTTCTTTCGGATATCGGCTCACTTTCTAACTATGGCTACACCTTC
TRBJ1-2	TRBV10-3	14	NA	NA	CAISEYPGNYGYTF	TGTGCCATCAGTGAGTACCCGGGAAACTATGGCTACACCTTC
TRBJ2-2	TRBV18	15	few	NA	CASARTLLNTGELFF	TGTGCCAGCGCCAGGACATTGCTAAACACCGGGGAGCTGTTTTTT
TRBJ1-5	TRBV6-5	15	NA	TRBD1	CASKRTGESNQPQHF	TGTGCCAGCAAAAGGACAGGGGAGAGCAATCAGCCCCAGCATTTT
TRBJ2-7	TRBV28	14	NA	TRBD1	CASSPRDRAYEQYF	TGTGCCAGCAGCCCCCGGGACAGGGCGTACGAGCAGTACTTC
TRBJ2-2	TRBV11-3	15	NA	TRBD2	CASSPGGMNTGELFF	TGTGCCAGCAGCCCGGGAGGGATGAACACCGGGGAGCTGTTTTTT
TRBJ1-1	TRBV6-5	14	NA	NA	CASSYSSFSTEAFF	TGTGCCAGCAGTTACTCGAGTTTTAGCACTGAAGCTTTCTTT
TRBJ2-1	TRBV28	16	once	TRBD2	CASSPPGLAGANEQFF	TGTGCCAGCAGTCCCCCTGGGCTAGCGGGAGCCAATGAGCAGTTCTTC
TRBJ2-7	TRBV9	15	NA	TRBD1	CASSVAGTASYEQYF	TGTGCCAGCAGCGTAGCTGGGACAGCTTCCTACGAGCAGTACTTC
TRBJ1-1	TRBV4-2	16	NA	TRBD1	CASSQAPGTGSSEAFF	TGTGCCAGCAGCCAGGCCCCGGGGACAGGGTCGTCCGAAGCTTTCTTT
TRBJ1-2	TRBV14	13	NA	NA	CASSQDFLYGYTF	TGTGCCAGCAGCCAAGATTTCCTCTATGGCTACACCTTC
TRBJ1-4	TRBV2	15	NA	NA	CASSLLTATNEKLFF	TGTGCCAGCAGCCTGTTGACAGCAACTAATGAAAAACTGTTTTTT
TRBJ2-7	TRBV5-1	14	NA	NA	CASSQQGGTYEQYF	TGCGCCAGCAGCCAGCAGGGTGGAACCTACGAGCAGTACTTC
TRBJ2-3	TRBV19	17	NA	NA	CASSSPAGQRGTDTQYF	TGTGCCAGTAGTTCTCCCGCGGGACAGCGGGGAACAGATACGCAGTATTTT
TRBJ2-1	TRBV7-3	13	NA	NA	CASSPRRNNEQFF	TGTGCCAGCAGCCCCCGGCGGAACAATGAGCAGTTCTTC
TRBJ2-3	TRBV27	15	NA	TRBD1	CASSLSTGGSDTQYF	TGTGCCAGCAGTTTATCGACAGGGGGCTCGGATACGCAGTATTTT
TRBJ1-1	TRBV19	14	NA	NA	CASSIRGQHNEAFF	TGTGCCAGTAGTATTAGAGGACAGCATAATGAAGCTTTCTTT
TRBJ2-5	TRBV19	13	NA	NA	CASSDQGGETQYF	TGTGCCAGTAGTGACCAGGGGGGAGAGACCCAGTACTTC
TRBJ2-7	TRBV7-2	16	NA	TRBD1	CASSEGQGVLGYEQYF	TGTGCCAGCAGCGAGGGACAGGGGGTATTGGGCTACGAGCAGTACTTC
TRBJ2-7	TRBV27	13	NA	NA	CASSLRSPYEQYF	TGTGCCAGCAGTTTAAGGTCTCCCTACGAGCAGTACTTC
TRBJ1-2	TRBV30	12	few	NA	CAWTEVGYGYTF	TGTGCCTGGACCGAGGTGGGCTATGGCTACACCTTC
TRBJ1-1	TRBV28	14	NA	NA	CASSPPARGGEAFF	TGTGCCAGCAGTCCACCCGCCCGGGGAGGAGAAGCTTTCTTT
TRBJ2-3	TRBV6-1	16	NA	TRBD2	CASSDSGLAGGNTQYF	TGTGCCAGCAGTGATAGCGGACTAGCGGGGGGAAATACGCAGTATTTT
TRBJ2-7	TRBV27	14	NA	NA	CASSLSGIYYEQYF	TGTGCCAGCAGTTTATCAGGCATTTACTACGAGCAGTACTTC
TRBJ1-6	TRBV6-6	15	once	TRBD1	CASSYRTGGSSPLHF	TGTGCCAGCAGTTACCGGACAGGGGGTAGTTCACCCCTCCACTTT
TRBJ2-7	TRBV5-1	14	NA	NA	CASSTQGAGDEQYF	TGCGCCAGCAGCACCCAGGGTGCTGGCGACGAGCAGTACTTC
TRBJ2-5	TRBV13	16	NA	NA	CASSLAVLAPQETQYF	TGTGCCAGCAGCTTAGCCGTGCTAGCGCCCCAAGAGACCCAGTACTTC
TRBJ1-1	TRBV19	13	NA	NA	CATNTGLNTEAFF	TGTGCCACTAATACAGGACTGAACACTGAAGCTTTCTTT
TRBJ1-4	TRBV7-9	14	NA	TRBD1	CASSPGQGYEKLFF	TGTGCCAGCAGCCCGGGACAGGGGTACGAAAAACTGTTTTTT
TRBJ2-5	TRBV7-2	14	NA	TRBD2	CASSFTSGGETQYF	TGTGCCAGCAGCTTCACTAGCGGGGGGGAGACCCAGTACTTC
TRBJ2-7	TRBV23-1	13	NA	NA	CASRSPGTREQYF	TGCGCCAGCAGATCCCCGGGGACACGAGAGCAGTACTTC